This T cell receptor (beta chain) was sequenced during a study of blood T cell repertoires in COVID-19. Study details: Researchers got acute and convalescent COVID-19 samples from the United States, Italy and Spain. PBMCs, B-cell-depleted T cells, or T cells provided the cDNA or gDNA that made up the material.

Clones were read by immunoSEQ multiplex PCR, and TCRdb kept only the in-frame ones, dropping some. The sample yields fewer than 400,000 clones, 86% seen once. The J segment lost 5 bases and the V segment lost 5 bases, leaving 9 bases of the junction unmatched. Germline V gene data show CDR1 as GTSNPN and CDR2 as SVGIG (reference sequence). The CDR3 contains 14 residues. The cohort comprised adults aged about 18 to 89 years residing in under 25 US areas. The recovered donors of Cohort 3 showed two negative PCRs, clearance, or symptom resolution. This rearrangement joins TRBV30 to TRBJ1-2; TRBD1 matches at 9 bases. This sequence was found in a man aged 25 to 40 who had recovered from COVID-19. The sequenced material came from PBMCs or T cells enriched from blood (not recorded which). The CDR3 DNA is TGTGCCTGGGCCCCCCAAGGGACAGGGTATGGCTACACCTTC. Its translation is CAWAPQGTGYGYTF.